The sequence of this T cell receptor beta chain was determined in a study of Graves' ophthalmopathy and Graves' hyperthyroidism. Study outcomes and limitations: Most expanded clonotypes in thyroid above 0.001 frequency also showed up in blood.

Other autoimmune diseases, uncontrolled infections, pregnancy and lactation each led to patient exclusion. The CDR3 has 14 residues. Germline CDR1 reads SNHLY; CDR2 reads FYNNEI. The V segment lost 7 bases and the J segment 5 bases; nucleotides outside the gene matches: 7. This clonotype was seen a handful of times. The target antigen is unknown. The TCR beta CDR3 regions underwent amplification from RNA transcripts. The authors performed first-round RT-PCR with HTBI primers and then a second-round multiplex PCR. TCRdb re-called the multiplex PCR reads with MiXCR, one entry per CDR3 protein. The sample has some 250,000 distinct CDR3 sequences, about 46% seen once.

What was sequenced was peripheral blood. The clonotype was recovered from an adult man with Graves' ophthalmopathy. The chain combines TRBV2 with TRBJ1-5; 8 positions match TRBD1. The DNA of the CDR3 is TGTGCCAGCAAGGGGGGGACAGGAGATCAGCCCCAGCATTTT. It is translated as CASKGGTGDQPQHF. Drawing the rest from reference TRBV2 and TRBJ1-5, the complete variable domain is EPEVTQTPSHQVTQMGQEVILRCVPISNHLYFYWYRQILGQKVEFLVSFYNNEISEKSEIFDDQFSVERPDGSNFTLKIRSTKLEDSAMYFCASKGGTGDQPQHFGDGTRLSIL.